This T cell receptor (beta chain) was sequenced in a study of human T cells and chemical hapten exposure (dated by TCRdb to the early 2020s). With regard to the full study: For sensitization, 2% DPC in acetone was applied to a roughly 2 cm by roughly 2 cm area of upper inner arm skin. Weekly therapeutic DPC doses were additionally applied to the scalp of patients throughout the roughly 23-week study period. Patch testing on the upper back used Finn chambers containing 0.01% DPC, with scoring done after 6 days according to International Contact Dermatitis Research Group standards. Alopecia areata with under or over 50% scalp involvement, alopecia totalis and alopecia universalis were represented in the patient cohort, which was mostly female. Libraries were combined into a pool for sequencing, and differences in TCR yield between samples came mainly from small differences in library volumes within the pool. Peripheral blood TCR repertoire changes were tracked in vivo in alopecia patients during primary and secondary sensitization to the hapten diphenylcyclopropenone (DPC). Blood was sampled from patients pre-sensitization (week 0) and at 2, 6 and about 24 weeks after DPC sensitization. Blood for TCR sequencing was provided by twenty-nine alopecia patients at one to four time points (pre-sensitization, 2, 6 and 24 weeks). For every blood RNA sample, sequencing covered both the TCR alpha and TCR beta chains. Here is what the overall study found, with its caveats: Patch test score was positively correlated with the number of PT1 expanded TCRs, with significance at thresholds 8, 16 and 32 but not at 4. Expanded TCRs formed significantly more large CDR3 similarity clusters than pre-sensitization or healthy control sets, consistent with antigen-driven responses. After repeated subsampling, the strength of the expansion versus patch-test correlation and the threshold at which it became significant changed. Because every patient had alopecia, a presumed autoimmune disease, the patients' immune response might differ from that of healthy individuals. The number of TCRs above 1 in 1000 frequency did not change with DPC sensitization; there was no evidence of global repertoire structure alterations.

V sheds 2 bases and J sheds 0 bases, leaving 14 bases between their ends. Taken from the germline V gene, the CDR1 and CDR2 loops are LGHNA and YNFKEQ. Spanning cysteine to phenylalanine, the CDR3 consists of 16 amino acids. Only CDR3 DNA is held: 48 bases, read in frame from base 1. What the time point label conveys for this sample: pre-sensitization, week 0. The sample's treatment or condition, from its label and the paper: therapeutic diphenylcyclopropenone sensitization with weekly scalp DPC. Total RNA was extracted from unfractionated whole blood collected in Tempus Blood RNA tubes. Blood at each patch-test visit was drawn before the patch test was applied. Patients were eligible if aged 18 to 70, diagnosed with alopecia and judged suitable for DPC therapy, and pregnant patients were excluded. Library method: RACE. The sequencer was a NextSeq 500. During library preparation, unique molecular identifiers were attached to individual cDNA molecules so that TCRs could be counted quantitatively and reproducibly. As for the original processing: The median number of TCRs per sample was roughly 98,000, ranging from roughly 23,224 to 690,600. The Decombinator software suite was used to annotate V, J and CDR3 in the TCR reads. Every sample was subsampled to the same number of TCRs (28,000) for the PS versus PT1 abundance plots. TCRs were defined as expanded if absent before sensitization and observed at least eight times at the 2-week time point. TCRdb cleaned the public reads at Q25 with fastp, built clones with MiXCR and kept in-frame beta chains. Duplicate CDR3 protein sequences are folded into a single record with the most common DNA and genes. The V and J calls and clone size are TCRdb's, not the authors'. The sample records almost 35,000 distinct CDR3 sequences, 9% to 12% of which are singletons. The ten largest clones take up 25% to 30% of the sample.

This clonotype was counted at least ten times. It has no known antigen specificity. There are no base qualities to consult, and no much larger clone falls within one base. The sequence derives from a man in his fifties or sixties with alopecia areata. Some clones in this sample may be carry-over from other donors' samples. Sequences were derived from whole blood, sampled in connection with sensitization to the hapten diphenylcyclopropenone (DPC). This sequence uses TRBV4-2 and TRBJ2-7, and the D gene may be TRBD2, 6 bases matching. The nucleotide sequence reads as follows: TGTGCCAGCAGCCAACTGTTCCTAGCGAACTCCTACGAGCAGTACTTC. Translated, this gives CASSQLFLANSYEQYF.